At least ten counts were recorded for the clone carrying this T cell receptor (beta chain). Antigen unknown. At least 3 on the Clinical Activity Score was recorded for ophthalmopathy patients, who also had NOSPECS grade at least 4 and duration under 3 months. Orbital computed tomography, thyroid ultrasound, serum thyroxine and TRAb, and clinical symptoms together informed the diagnoses. Authors of the study amplified TCR beta CDR3 regions from RNA transcripts. Using the HTBI primer set, a first-round RT-PCR was run on the TCR CDR3. Each CDR3 protein gets one entry after TCRdb re-called the multiplex PCR reads with MiXCR. The data contain approximately 400,000 distinct CDR3 sequences, roughly 14% of them singletons. The source of the sample is a study of T cells in Graves' hyperthyroidism and ophthalmopathy. The study, taken as a whole, reports: Model predictions of ophthalmopathy came a median roughly 6.4 months before onset.

CDR1 is MDHEN and CDR2 is SYDVKM in the germline V gene. The trim removed 4 bases at V and 4 bases at J, leaving 7 bases unmatched. The CDR3 extends over 15 amino acids. V usage is TRBV28 and J usage is TRBJ1-5; 7 positions match TRBD1. The sequenced sample was blood. This receptor was identified in a woman in her 30s with Graves' ophthalmopathy. The CDR3 region is CASSWDSRDNQPQHF. Here the CDR3 DNA reads TGTGCCAGCAGTTGGGACAGCCGAGATAATCAGCCCCAGCATTTT.